The 20 T cell receptor beta chains presented below share a single source sample, sequenced in a study of control samples from healthy donors and cancer patients. Assay: immunoSEQ multiplex PCR; the TCRdb copy retains only in-frame clones and omits some. The data contain some 140,000 clones, 70% to 90% of them singletons. The sample was blood. The receptors shown here come from a woman aged 25-40 years in good health.

The V call is TRBV7-3, the J call TRBJ2-3, with 9 bases aligning to TRBD2. V was pared by 4 bases and J by 1 base, with 6 bases of the junction left unmatched. The CDR3 length is 16 residues. CDR1 SGHTA and CDR2 FQGTGA come from the germline V gene. This CDR3 reads CASSSRAGGGTDTQYF. The CDR3 region has the DNA TGTGCCAGCAGCTCGCGAGCGGGAGGTGGCACAGATACGCAGTATTTT.

This clone was observed once. The chain couples TRBV10-3 to TRBJ1-2; TRBD1 might be the D (6 bases). The CDR3 spans 13 residues. Deletions cut 10 bases from V and 5 bases from J, with 17 bases between. The germline V gene has CDR1 ENHRY and CDR2 SYGVKD. The CDR3: CASRPGAGYGYTF. CDR3 coding DNA: TGTGCCAGCCGCCCGGGGGCGGGGTATGGCTACACCTTC.

This chain joins TRBV18 and TRBJ2-3, with 8 positions matching TRBD2. Germline V gene data show CDR1 as KGHSH and CDR2 as LQKENI. J gave up 5 bases and V 3 bases, and 7 bases lay outside the gene matches. The CDR3 covers 15 residues. CDR3 region: CASSPGAGAVDTQYF. The CDR3 bases are TGTGCCAGCTCACCCGGAGCGGGAGCTGTAGATACGCAGTATTTT.

The genes are TRBV7-2 and TRBJ1-1; D unclear. The germline gives CDR1 SGHTA, CDR2 FQGNSA. Trimming pared 1 base from V and 3 bases from J, leaving 21 bases between. This CDR3 is 18 amino acids long. The CDR3 bases are TGTGCCAGCAGCTTAGGGGTGCAGGCGGGCTCGAGATACACTGAAGCTTTCTTT. Translating it yields CASSLGVQAGSRYTEAFF.

This chain connects TRBV29-1 to TRBJ2-7; D unresolved. The germline V gene has CDR1 SQVTM and CDR2 ANQGSEA. The V gene lost 7 bases and the J gene lost 0 bases, with 16 bases spanning the gap. This CDR3 spans 14 amino acids. The DNA of the CDR3 is TGCAGCGCGGCTGCATCAGTTTCCTCCTACGAGCAGTACTTC. Its translation is CSAAASVSSYEQYF.

The rearrangement uses TRBV10-1 and TRBJ2-6; perhaps TRBD2 as D (6 bases). CDR1 and CDR2 (germline): WNHNN, SYGVQD (reference sequence). This CDR3 spans 18 amino acids. Deletions cut 0 bases from V and 0 bases from J, with 12 bases between. The CDR3 region has the DNA TGCGCCAGCAGTGAGTCGAGGGACTCCTCCTCTGGGGCCAACGTCCTGACTTTC. Translation gives CASSESRDSSSGANVLTF.

The chain joins TRBV6-6 to TRBJ2-1; no definite D call. Germline CDR1 MNHNY, CDR2 SVGAGI (reference sequence). V was shortened by 2 bases and J by 8 bases, with 10 bases between the two germline ends. The CDR3 is 13 residues long. CDR3 nucleotide sequence: TGTGCCAGCAGTTACCCTGACATCCATGAGCAGTTCTTC. Translated, it gives CASSYPDIHEQFF.

V gene TRBV5-1 combines with J gene TRBJ1-3, with 7 bases identical to TRBD1. CDR1 is SGHRS, CDR2 YFSETQ, per germline. Trimming removed 0 bases from V and 0 bases from J; junction bases left unmatched: 3. The CDR3 consists of 16 residues. The CDR3 sequence: CASSLEGQHSGNTIYF. Here the CDR3 DNA reads TGCGCCAGCAGCTTGGAGGGACAGCACTCTGGAAACACCATATATTTT.

The gene calls are TRBV25-1 and TRBJ1-4; no clear D. CDR1 is MGHDK, CDR2 SYGVNS, per germline. The V end lost 3 bases, the J end lost 6 bases, and 14 bases lay between the germline ends. CDR3 size: 15 residues. CDR3 nucleotide sequence: TGTGCCAGCAGTGATTCGAGGTCCCTCCATGAAAAACTGTTTTTT. The encoded protein is CASSDSRSLHEKLFF.

V and J are TRBV25-1 and TRBJ2-2, with D possibly being TRBD2 (6 bases). This CDR3 comprises 13 residues. Germline V gene data show CDR1 as MGHDK and CDR2 as SYGVNS. Deletions cut 6 bases from V and 5 bases from J, with 10 bases between. In nucleotides, the CDR3 is TGTGCCAGCAGAAGTGGGGGGACCGGGGAGCTGTTTTTT. Translated: CASRSGGTGELFF.

The V and J genes are TRBV30 and TRBJ2-4; weak D call: TRBD1 (5 bases). The CDR3 is 16 residues long. V lost 3 bases and J lost 5, with 20 bases in between. CDR1 GTSNPN and CDR2 SVGIG come from the germline V gene (reference sequence). CDR3 in amino acids: CAWSLPTVMDENIQYF. Here the CDR3 DNA reads TGTGCCTGGAGCCTCCCGACAGTAATGGACGAAAACATTCAGTACTTC.

This chain joins TRBV28 and TRBJ1-5; the match to TRBD1 covers 7 bases. V dropped 3 bases and J dropped 2; count of bases not matched to a gene: 4. CDR1 is MDHEN, CDR2 SYDVKM, per germline. This CDR3 spans 15 amino acids. The CDR3, as DNA: TGTGCCAGCAGTTTTAGGGGGCTGGGCAATCAGCCCCAGCATTTT. This sequence encodes CASSFRGLGNQPQHF.

The chain joins TRBV19 to TRBJ2-4; D might be TRBD2 (6 bases). The CDR3 covers 17 residues. Trimming shortened V by 5 bases and J by 6 bases, and 23 bases separated the two germline ends. Germline CDR1 LNHDA, CDR2 SQIVND (reference sequence). In DNA, the CDR3 is TGTGCCAGTAGTCCTAAGGTACTTGGAGTGGAGGGAAACATTCAGTACTTC. Translation: CASSPKVLGVEGNIQYF.

The V and J genes are TRBV24-1 and TRBJ1-1; D gene ambiguous. V shed 8 bases and J shed 1 base, with 7 bases lying between them. This CDR3 is built from 12 residues. The germline gives CDR1 KGHDR, CDR2 SFDVKD. Written as DNA, the CDR3 is TGTGCCACCAAGGGTTCGAACACTGAAGCTTTCTTT. Its protein is CATKGSNTEAFF.

The rearrangement links TRBV19 to TRBJ2-7; D uncertain. V lost 6 bases, J lost 3 bases, and 15 bases lay in between. CDR3 length equals 14 residues. Per the germline V gene, CDR1 is LNHDA and CDR2 is SQIVND (reference sequence). CDR3: CASSQNTGFYEQYF. The CDR3 DNA is TGTGCCAGTAGCCAGAACACGGGCTTCTACGAGCAGTACTTC.

V and J are TRBV3-1 (or the pseudogene TRBV3-2) and TRBJ2-6; D unresolved. The CDR3 runs to 15 residues. Germline V gives CDR1 LGHDT, CDR2 YNNKEL (reference sequence). V lost 1 base and J 0 bases, leaving 4 bases between the germline ends. CDR3 residues: CASSQGGSGANVLTF. In DNA, the CDR3 is TGTGCCAGCAGCCAAGGGGGCTCTGGGGCCAACGTCCTGACTTTC.

The rearrangement links TRBV28 to TRBJ1-2, with TRBD1 identical over 8 bases. V trimming: 5 bases; J trimming: 8 bases; junction bases outside the gene matches: 13. The CDR3 length is 15 residues. CDR1 and CDR2 (germline): MDHEN, SYDVKM. CDR3 sequence: CASSPGITGGGGYTF. The CDR3 DNA follows: TGTGCCAGCAGTCCTGGCATTACAGGGGGTGGCGGCTACACCTTC.

V is TRBV19 and J is TRBJ2-1; D is unresolved. The germline V and J ends were trimmed by 6 bases and 7 bases, with 19 bases remaining between them. CDR1 and CDR2 from the germline V gene are LNHDA and SQIVND (reference sequence). The CDR3 totals 15 residues. The CDR3: CASSSATRYNNEQFF. The DNA of the CDR3 is TGTGCCAGTAGCTCGGCCACCAGGTACAATAATGAGCAGTTCTTC.

V is TRBV19 and J is TRBJ2-7; the match to TRBD1 covers 9 bases. Germline lookup yields CDR1 LNHDA and CDR2 SQIVND (reference sequence). This CDR3 has 14 amino acids. V was clipped by 4 bases and J by 3 bases; unmatched bases: 4. CDR3 sequence: CASSTRTGDYEQYF. The CDR3 nucleotides read TGTGCCAGTAGTACCCGGACAGGGGACTACGAGCAGTACTTC.

The chain carries TRBV2 and TRBJ2-2; TRBD2 is a possible D gene (5 bases). This CDR3 has 14 amino acids. CDR1 is SNHLY and CDR2 is FYNNEI in the germline V gene. V was clipped by 4 bases and J by 4 bases, with 10 bases between them. As DNA, the CDR3 is TGTGCCAGCAGTGGTCGGGGAACCACCGGGGAGCTGTTTTTT. Amino acids: CASSGRGTTGELFF.